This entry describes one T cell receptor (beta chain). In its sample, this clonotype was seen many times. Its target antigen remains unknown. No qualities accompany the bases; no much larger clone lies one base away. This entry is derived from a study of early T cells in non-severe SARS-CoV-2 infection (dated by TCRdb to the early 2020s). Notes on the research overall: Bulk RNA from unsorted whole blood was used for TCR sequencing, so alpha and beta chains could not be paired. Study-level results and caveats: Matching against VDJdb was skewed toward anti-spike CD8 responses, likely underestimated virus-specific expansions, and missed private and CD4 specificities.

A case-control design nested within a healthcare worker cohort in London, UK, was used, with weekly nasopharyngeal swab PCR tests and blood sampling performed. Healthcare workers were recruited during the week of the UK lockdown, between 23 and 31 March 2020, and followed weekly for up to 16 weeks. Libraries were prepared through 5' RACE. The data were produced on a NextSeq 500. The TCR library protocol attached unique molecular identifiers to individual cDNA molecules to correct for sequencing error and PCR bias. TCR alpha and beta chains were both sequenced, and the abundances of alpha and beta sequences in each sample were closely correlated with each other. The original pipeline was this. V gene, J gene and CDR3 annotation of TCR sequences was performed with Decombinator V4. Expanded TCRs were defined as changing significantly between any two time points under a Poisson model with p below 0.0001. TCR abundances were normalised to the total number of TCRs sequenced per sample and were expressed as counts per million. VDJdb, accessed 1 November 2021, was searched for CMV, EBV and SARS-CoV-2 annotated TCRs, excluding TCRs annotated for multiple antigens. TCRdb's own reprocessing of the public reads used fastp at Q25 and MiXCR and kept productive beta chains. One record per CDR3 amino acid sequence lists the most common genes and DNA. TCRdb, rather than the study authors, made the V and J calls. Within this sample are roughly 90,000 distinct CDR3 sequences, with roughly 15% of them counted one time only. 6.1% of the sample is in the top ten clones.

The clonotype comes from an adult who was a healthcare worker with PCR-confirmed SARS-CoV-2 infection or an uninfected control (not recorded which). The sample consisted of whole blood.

Here the CDR3 is given as CASSYGPQGTDTQYF. In nucleotides, the sequence is TGTGCCAGCAGTTACGGTCCCCAGGGCACAGATACGCAGTATTTT. The chain employs TRBV6-2 or TRBV6-3 and TRBJ2-3, with no reliable assignment of the D segment. CDR1 MNHEY and CDR2 SVGEGT are derived from the germline V gene. A distance of 10 bases separates the germline ends of V and J, which lose 2 bases and 1 base respectively. Measured from the cysteine to the phenylalanine, the CDR3 is 15 residues long. CDR3 DNA only is kept here, 45 bases in frame from base 1.